What follows are 30 T cell receptor beta chains derived from one specimen sequenced in a study of patients and donors after allogeneic stem cell transplantation. TCRdb analysed the RT-PCR reads with MiXCR anew, one entry per CDR3 protein. The data hold some 200,000 distinct CDR3 sequences, with 40% to 45% observed a single time. Sequenced sample: blood, either unsorted or a sorted T cell fraction (not recorded which). The receptors were sampled from a human donor who was either an allogeneic HSCT recipient or a stem cell or donor lymphocyte infusion donor (not recorded which). It is not recorded whose cells these are; they may come from a transplant donor.

This clonotype occurred a few times. The chain carries TRBV20-1 and TRBJ1-2; D is undetermined. The CDR3 covers 13 residues. Per the germline V gene, CDR1 is DFQATT and CDR2 is SNEGSKA (reference sequence). V lost 5 bases and J lost 7, with 17 bases in between. The CDR3 protein is CSAWPPQNLGYTF. The CDR3 DNA is TGCAGTGCTTGGCCTCCCCAAAACCTTGGCTACACCTTC.

This clonotype was observed a few times. This chain links TRBV19 with TRBJ2-3; D call uncertain. The length of the CDR3 is 11 residues. V was pared by 5 bases and J by 2 bases, with 2 bases between. Germline V gene data show CDR1 as LNHDA and CDR2 as SQIVND (reference sequence). The CDR3 DNA reads as TGTGCCAGTAGTGCCACAGATACGCAGTATTTT. Its protein product is CASSATDTQYF.

This clonotype was found a few times. V is TRBV29-1 and J is TRBJ2-1; 11 bases line up with TRBD2. Germline V lookup: CDR1 SQVTM, CDR2 ANQGSEA. The CDR3 is 12 amino acids. V shed 8 bases, J shed 6 bases, and the junction held 3 bases outside the gene matches. The CDR3 loop reads CSLLAGGNEQFF. CDR3 coding DNA: TGCAGCTTGCTAGCGGGAGGCAATGAGCAGTTCTTC.

This clonotype was counted between two and nine times. This sequence joins TRBV12-3 or TRBV12-4 and TRBJ1-1; D not resolved. Trimming took off 2 bases at V and 2 bases at J, with 9 bases between the two ends. There are 14 residues in the CDR3. The DNA for the CDR3 is TGTGCCAGCAGTTTAAGGCTCACAAACACTGAAGCTTTCTTT. Residues: CASSLRLTNTEAFF.

The chain couples TRBV12-3 or TRBV12-4 to TRBJ1-2; weak D call: TRBD1 (6 bases). This CDR3 has 14 residues. Deletions cut 5 bases from V and 10 bases from J, with 20 bases between. Here the CDR3 reads CASSVTGTSGDYTF. In DNA, the CDR3 is TGTGCCAGCAGTGTGACCGGGACTTCAGGGGACTACACCTTC.

This rearrangement joins TRBV9 to TRBJ1-2, with a weak D call TRBD1 (5 bases). V lost 3 bases, J lost 0 bases, and 15 bases lay in between. This CDR3 region has 16 residues. Per germline, CDR1 SGDLS and CDR2 YYNGEE. The CDR3, as DNA: TGTGCCAGCAGCGCGATCCCGGGGGACCCTAACTATGGCTACACCTTC. Amino acids: CASSAIPGDPNYGYTF.

This sequence joins TRBV30 and TRBJ1-1; a possible D gene is TRBD1 (5 bases). This CDR3 contains 11 residues. Germline CDR1 reads GTSNPN; CDR2 reads SVGIG (reference sequence). The V end was cut by 3 bases, the J end by 7 bases, with 9 bases between. DNA for the CDR3: TGTGCCTGGAGGGACATCGGTGAAGCTTTCTTT. It specifies CAWRDIGEAFF. The whole variable domain, remainder taken from reference TRBV30 and TRBJ1-1, is SQTIHQWPATLVQPVGSPLSLECTVEGTSNPNLYWYRQAAGRGLQLLFYSVGIGQISSEVPQNLSASRPQDRQFILSSKKLLLSDSGFYLCAWRDIGEAFFGQGTRLTVV.

This chain joins TRBV19 and TRBJ1-1, with 8 bases identical to TRBD1. V shed 5 bases and J 4 bases; nucleotides not matched to a gene: 18. The CDR3 totals 18 residues. Germline CDR1 reads LNHDA; CDR2 reads SQIVND (reference sequence). For the CDR3, the DNA is TGTGCCAGTAGTGGGCGACAGGGGAAGGGGTTTGGGGGCACTGAAGCTTTCTTT. Translated, it gives CASSGRQGKGFGGTEAFF.

In its sample, this clonotype was seen a few times. The chain is built from TRBV12-3 or TRBV12-4 and TRBJ2-3; 7 positions match TRBD2. V lost 4 bases to trimming and J lost 2 bases; unmatched junction nucleotides: 9. The CDR3 has 16 amino acids. The chain's CDR3 is CASSSGLGLITDTQYF. The CDR3 nucleotides are TGTGCCAGCAGTTCAGGACTAGGCCTTATCACAGATACGCAGTATTTT.

This clonotype came up a few times. The rearrangement uses TRBV5-6 and TRBJ2-1, with 11 positions matching TRBD1. Unmatched junction bases numbered 14, after V lost 5 bases and J lost 7 bases. The CDR3 is 17 amino acids. The germline CDR1 and CDR2 sequences are SGHDT and YYEEEE. The CDR3 coding sequence is TGTGCCAGCAGTCCAACAGGCCGGGACAGGGGGACAAATGAGCAGTTCTTC. As protein: CASSPTGRDRGTNEQFF.

The genes are TRBV24-1 and TRBJ2-3; 12 nucleotides line up with TRBD2. Germline V CDR1 and CDR2: KGHDR, SFDVKD. This CDR3 is 14 amino acids long. Unmatched junction bases numbered 5, after V lost 11 bases and J lost 3 bases. The CDR3: CAISGTSGTDTQYF. The CDR3 nucleotides read TGTGCCATCTCCGGGACTAGCGGGACAGATACGCAGTATTTT.

This clonotype was recorded many times. The chain is built from TRBV20-1 and TRBJ1-5; maybe TRBD1 (5 bases). Germline V gene sequence: CDR1 DFQATT, CDR2 SNEGSKA (reference sequence). CDR3 length: 12 amino acids. The germline V and J ends were trimmed by 6 bases and 1 base, with 7 bases remaining between them. This chain's CDR3 is CSARDSNQPQHF. The CDR3 nucleotides are TGCAGTGCAAGGGACAGCAATCAGCCCCAGCATTTT.

This clonotype came up a few times. The chain links TRBV6-5 to TRBJ1-1; no firm D call. Trimming left V 8 bases short and J 1 base short, with 8 bases between. The germline CDR1 and CDR2 sequences are MNHEY and SVGAGI. There are 12 residues in the CDR3. The CDR3 DNA reads TGTGCCAGCCTGACGGAGAACACTGAAGCTTTCTTT. This codes for CASLTENTEAFF.

V usage is TRBV7-9 and J usage is TRBJ1-3, with no clear D. The CDR3 totals 13 residues. Germline lookup yields CDR1 SEHNR and CDR2 FQNEAQ (reference sequence). Trimming stripped 6 bases from V and 6 bases from J, with 12 bases between. This CDR3 is CASRVGGKNTIYF. The CDR3 DNA is TGTGCCAGCAGAGTCGGAGGGAAAAACACCATATATTTT.

This clonotype was picked up many times. V and J are TRBV24-1 and TRBJ2-1, with 14 bases fitting TRBD2. The CDR3 sequence is 14 residues long. V lost 9 bases to trimming and J lost 10 bases; unmatched junction nucleotides: 7. Per the germline V gene, CDR1 is KGHDR and CDR2 is SFDVKD. CDR3 bases: TGTGCCACCTCGACTAGCGGGAGGGAGAGGGAGCAGTTCTTC. Translated: CATSTSGREREQFF.

This clonotype was seen a few times. CDR3 residues: CASSFPVRSGYTEAFF. The CDR3 DNA reads TGTGCCAGCAGCTTCCCAGTACGATCGGGCTACACTGAAGCTTTCTTT. V and J are TRBV11-2 and TRBJ1-1; no reliable D call. The V and J ends lost 3 bases and 3 bases respectively, with 17 bases between them. The CDR3 extends over 16 amino acids. Looked up from germline, CDR1 is SGHAT and CDR2 is FQNNGV.

The rearrangement uses TRBV14 and TRBJ2-1; D is unclear. V lost 10 bases and J lost 12, with 7 bases in between. CDR3 size: 8 residues. The germline V gene has CDR1 SGHDN and CDR2 FVKESK. CDR3 DNA: TGTGCCAAGACGGGGCAGTTCTTC. It codes for CAKTGQFF.

This chain links TRBV7-2 with TRBJ2-2, with 13 bases fitting TRBD2. Germline values: CDR1 SGHTA, CDR2 FQGNSA. CDR3 length: 16 amino acids. V was pared by 5 bases and J by 5 bases, with 5 bases of the junction left unmatched. CDR3 bases: TGTGCCAGCAGCCCTGGGACTAGCGGGATGACCGGGGAGCTGTTTTTT. It specifies CASSPGTSGMTGELFF.

The chain joins TRBV7-2 to TRBJ2-2, with TRBD1 matching 11 bases. The V segment lost 4 bases and the J segment 4 bases; nucleotides outside the gene matches: 5. Germline V gives CDR1 SGHTA, CDR2 FQGNSA. This CDR3 is built from 16 residues. The CDR3 DNA reads as TGTGCCAGCAGCTATACAGGGACAGGGGGCACCGGGGAGCTGTTTTTT. Its protein is CASSYTGTGGTGELFF.

This clonotype has a handful of counts. This rearrangement joins TRBV12-3 or TRBV12-4 to TRBJ1-3; 7 nucleotides line up with TRBD1. This CDR3 has 18 residues. V dropped 4 bases and J dropped 8; count of bases not matched to a gene: 20. CDR3 sequence (DNA): TGTGCCAGCAGTTCCACGAAACTACCGACAGGGAAGGGTTACACCATATATTTT. It is translated as CASSSTKLPTGKGYTIYF.

This sequence joins TRBV7-3 and TRBJ2-1; the match to TRBD2 covers 11 bases. The CDR3 loop spans 16 amino acids. Looked up from germline, CDR1 is SGHTA and CDR2 is FQGTGA. Trimming cost V 2 bases and J 8 bases; bases outside gene matches: 8. The DNA of the CDR3 is TGTGCCAGCAGCTTAGAAGTAGCGGGAGGGCCCGATGAGCAGTTCTTC. Amino acids: CASSLEVAGGPDEQFF. The entire variable domain, with the rest obtained from reference TRBV7-3 and TRBJ2-1, is as follows: GAGVSQTPSNKVTEKGKYVELRCDPISGHTALYWYRQSLGQGPEFLIYFQGTGAADDSGLPNDRFFAVRPEGSVSTLKIQRTERGDSAVYLCASSLEVAGGPDEQFFGPGTRLTVL.

This clonotype was counted between two and nine times. V usage is TRBV7-8 and J usage is TRBJ2-5; D is uncertain. V shed 2 bases and J shed 4 bases, with 17 bases lying between them. The germline V gene encodes CDR1 SGHVS and CDR2 FQNEAQ. The CDR3 is 16 amino acids. This chain's CDR3 is CASSLSPHVVRETQYF. Written as DNA, the CDR3 is TGTGCCAGCAGCTTAAGCCCCCATGTGGTTAGAGAGACCCAGTACTTC.

In its sample, this clonotype was seen many times. V gene TRBV12-3 or TRBV12-4 combines with J gene TRBJ1-6; maybe TRBD1 (5 bases). With 4 bases removed from V and 5 bases from J, the gap between germline ends came to 9 bases. The CDR3 length is 14 residues. The CDR3 DNA reads as TGTGCCAGCAGTTCCGGGACCAATAATTCACCCCTCCACTTT. Translated: CASSSGTNNSPLHF.

This clonotype has just a few counts. This chain uses TRBV7-3 with TRBJ1-1; possible D gene TRBD1, 6 bases. V lost 1 base, J lost 4 bases, and 13 bases lay in between. This CDR3 comprises 15 residues. Germline V lookup: CDR1 SGHTA, CDR2 FQGTGA. DNA for the CDR3: TGTGCCAGCAGCTTAATTGGAGGAGGGGGCACTGAAGCTTTCTTT. Translation gives CASSLIGGGGTEAFF. The entire variable domain, with the rest obtained from reference TRBV7-3 and TRBJ1-1, is as follows: GAGVSQTPSNKVTEKGKYVELRCDPISGHTALYWYRQSLGQGPEFLIYFQGTGAADDSGLPNDRFFAVRPEGSVSTLKIQRTERGDSAVYLCASSLIGGGGTEAFFGQGTRLTVV.

The V call is TRBV9, the J call TRBJ1-1; D possibly corresponds to TRBD1 (5 bases). V was cut by 6 bases and J by 5 bases, with 20 bases left in between. This CDR3 region has 15 residues. Germline V CDR1 and CDR2: SGDLS, YYNGEE. The CDR3: CASTMGQGTPTEAFF. CDR3 coding DNA: TGTGCCAGCACCATGGGCCAGGGCACCCCGACTGAAGCTTTCTTT.

The chain has TRBV11-3 and TRBJ2-7; D is undetermined. The CDR3 consists of 13 residues. V was clipped by 5 bases and J by 3 bases, with 11 bases between them. Germline V gene lookup returns CDR1 SGHNT and CDR2 YENEEA. This chain's CDR3 is CASSPQVNYEQYF. Here the CDR3 DNA reads TGTGCCAGCAGCCCTCAGGTGAACTACGAGCAGTACTTC.

This chain uses TRBV28 with TRBJ1-2, with D perhaps matching TRBD1 (6 bases). Germline V CDR1 and CDR2: MDHEN, SYDVKM. The V end was cut by 5 bases, the J end by 5 bases, with 9 bases between. The CDR3 runs 12 residues. CDR3 region: CASSHGQYGYTF. DNA for the CDR3: TGTGCCAGCAGTCACGGACAGTATGGCTACACCTTC.

The chain uses TRBV5-1 and TRBJ1-1; 7 nucleotides line up with TRBD1. Germline values: CDR1 SGHRS, CDR2 YFSETQ. This CDR3 has 20 residues. V shed 4 bases, J shed 0 bases, and the junction held 21 bases outside the gene matches. CDR3 amino acids: CASSNYFWTGLSNMNTEAFF. The CDR3 DNA follows: TGCGCCAGCAGCAACTACTTTTGGACAGGCCTCTCTAACATGAACACTGAAGCTTTCTTT.

Of note for this clonotype: Mismatch with germline at one junction end may stem from a read error. The chain joins TRBV7-9 to TRBJ2-5, with no clear D. Germline V gene data show CDR1 as SEHNR and CDR2 as FQNEAQ (reference sequence). The CDR3 runs to 15 residues. The CDR3 region has the DNA TGTGCCAGCAGCCTAGTTGGAAGCAGGCAAGAGTCCCAGTACTTC. Protein: CASSLVGSRQESQYF.

The V call is TRBV25-1, the J call TRBJ1-1; a possible D gene is TRBD1 (5 bases). Looked up from germline, CDR1 is MGHDK and CDR2 is SYGVNS. With 6 bases removed from V and 3 bases from J, the gap between germline ends came to 17 bases. CDR3 size: 15 residues. DNA of the CDR3: TGTGCCAGCAGCTTCCTTAGGGGAGGGGACACTGAAGCTTTCTTT. Residues: CASSFLRGGDTEAFF.